The sequence of this TCR beta chain was determined in a study of blood T cell repertoires in COVID-19. Study-level background: There were acute and convalescent COVID-19 samples, and they came from the United States, Italy and Spain.

As handled by the study authors: Reference gene primer amplification gave estimated nucleated cell counts. Assay: immunoSEQ multiplex PCR; the TCRdb copy retains only in-frame clones and omits some. V and J calls and clone size follow that table, whereas D and trimming were derived from the DNA. Counted here are about 68,000 clones, around 90% occurring once; the ten biggest clones make up roughly 3.2%. CDR1 is MNHEY and CDR2 is SMNVEV in the germline V gene (reference sequence). This CDR3 spans 14 amino acids. V was shortened by 5 bases and J by 3 bases, with 11 bases between the two germline ends. The gene calls are TRBV27 and TRBJ2-1; tentative D call: TRBD2 (6 bases). The sequence came from a woman aged 45-65 years with COVID-19, enrolled during active disease. The specimen sequenced was peripheral blood. The CDR3 bases are TGTGCCAGCAGTCCCGGACTATACTACAATGAGCAGTTCTTC. It translates to CASSPGLYYNEQFF.